This is a list of T cell receptor beta chains from one sample in a study of blood T cells in healthy people across ages. MiXCR, applied by TCRdb to the 5' RACE reads, yields one record per CDR3 protein. In the table there are 550,000 to 750,000 distinct CDR3 sequences, around a fifth of which are singletons. The sequenced sample was blood. These receptors originate from a man between 70 and 80 years old in good health. Each CDR3 is given without its conserved first and last residue. The D gene is left open where the match is weak.

v_gene	d_gene	j_gene	CDR3aa
TRBV29-1	NA	TRBJ2-4	SAGLQGAKNIQY
TRBV2	TRBD2	TRBJ2-3	ASSVAASGNTDTQY
TRBV9	TRBD1	TRBJ1-1	ASSVAGDRGAEAF
TRBV25-1	NA	TRBJ2-7	ASSEGGSTKQY
TRBV7-8	NA	TRBJ2-5	ASSLRGRPQETQY
TRBV19	NA	TRBJ2-4	ASSREDSKNIQY
TRBV7-2	NA	TRBJ1-1	ASSGGHQNTEAF
TRBV27	TRBD1	TRBJ1-5	AGSLSGTGGYQPQH
TRBV20-1	NA	TRBJ2-5	SARGTKQY
TRBV20-1	TRBD2	TRBJ2-5	SARVIAGVETQY
TRBV18	TRBD2	TRBJ2-3	ASSPRLAGGSTDTQY
TRBV28	TRBD1	TRBJ2-5	ASMKSTGVGETQY
TRBV10-1	NA	TRBJ2-7	ASSETSVHEQY
TRBV4-3	NA	TRBJ2-7	ASSQESGYEQH
TRBV2	NA	TRBJ2-7	ASAGLNEQY
TRBV27	NA	TRBJ2-5	ASSPSGTYFQETQY
TRBV24-1	TRBD1	TRBJ2-5	ATSVNSGGRETQY
TRBV20-1	NA	TRBJ1-5	SARELGNSNQPQH
TRBV12-3/TRBV12-4	TRBD1	NA	ASSYGTGHYEQY
TRBV2	NA	TRBJ2-7	ASSKDRSSYEQY
TRBV5-1	TRBD1	TRBJ2-5	ASSWGTGLETQY
TRBV6-1	NA	TRBJ2-5	ASSPGVPEAQY
TRBV12-3/TRBV12-4	NA	TRBJ2-3	ASSQTVDMQY
TRBV9	TRBD2	TRBJ2-2	ASSALPGLVPTGELF
TRBV28	TRBD1	TRBJ2-5	ASSFFRDRWETQY
TRBV24-1	NA	TRBJ2-1	ATSDSGYAYNEQF
TRBV7-8	TRBD2	TRBJ2-7	ASSRGTSGVGSYEQY